Sequencing of this T cell receptor (beta chain) was carried out in a study of blood T cell repertoires in COVID-19. Across the whole study: Specimens from acute and convalescent COVID-19 originated in the United States, Italy and Spain. T cells, B-cell-depleted T cells, or PBMCs supplied cDNA or gDNA.

The CDR3 covers 17 residues. The V and J ends lost 2 bases and 0 bases respectively, with 16 bases between them. The germline V gene encodes CDR1 ENHRY and CDR2 SYGVKD. Source study methods: Scientists estimated how many nucleated cells there were by amplifying reference gene primers. The repertoire was sequenced with immunoSEQ multiplex PCR; TCRdb's copy has only in-frame clones and lacks some. V and J calls and clone size are given by that table; D and trimming were obtained from the DNA. The table has approximately 150,000 clones, 75% to 90% seen once; the top ten hold 2.2%. The table lists this clone with a count of one.

V gene TRBV10-3 combines with J gene TRBJ1-1; weak D call: TRBD1 (5 bases). The specimen was peripheral blood. This TCR derives from a man aged 65 to 85 with acute or convalescent COVID-19. CDR3 coding DNA: TGTGCCATCAGTGAGGCGGCCGGGGGTTATATGAACACTGAAGCTTTCTTT. This encodes CAISEAAGGYMNTEAFF.